The 17 T cell receptor beta chains in this list originate from one sample, sequenced in a study of stem cell transplantation in POMP-related autoinflammatory disease. Only in-frame clones appear in the TCRdb table, and some are missing; sequencing was by immunoSEQ multiplex PCR. The repertoire holds 6,000 to 7,000 clones, with less than 90% as singletons. The source material was a CXCR5-defined cell subset from PBMCs. These receptors came from a human donor in good health.

The chain carries TRBV7-3 and TRBJ2-6; 8 bases match TRBD1. This CDR3 contains 15 residues. V trimming: 5 bases; J trimming: 2 bases; junction bases outside the gene matches: 2. The germline V gene has CDR1 SGHTA and CDR2 FQGTGA. In DNA, the CDR3 is TGTGCCAGCAGCCCCAGGGGGCCTGGGGCCAACGTCCTGACTTTC. Amino acid sequence: CASSPRGPGANVLTF.

V and J are TRBV30 and TRBJ2-7; D not certain. In germline, CDR1 is GTSNPN, CDR2 SVGIG (reference sequence). The CDR3 loop spans 13 amino acids. Trimming took off 1 base at V and 4 bases at J, with 11 bases between the two ends. The CDR3 DNA sequence: TGTGCCTGGAGTGGGTCCCTTAGGTACGAGCAGTACTTC. This sequence encodes CAWSGSLRYEQYF.

The chain combines TRBV23-1 with TRBJ2-2; 8 bases match TRBD2. Being an ORF, TRBV23-1 has a function that is uncertain. The CDR3 runs to 15 residues. The junction had 9 bases not matched to a gene; V was cut back by 7 bases and J by 5 bases. CDR3 nucleotides: TGCGCCAGCAAAAAAAACAGCGGGGGAACCGGGGAGCTGTTTTTT. Amino acid sequence: CASKKNSGGTGELFF.

The V and J genes are TRBV13 and TRBJ1-6; 8 bases are shared with TRBD1. The CDR3 has 18 residues. After removal of 3 bases from V and 9 bases from J, the junction contained 16 bases not matched to a gene. Germline CDR1 is PRHDT and CDR2 is FYEKMQ (reference sequence). The CDR3 coding sequence is TGTGCCAGCAGCTTGAGACAGGGGCGCCGGACGCTCTTTTCACCCCTCCACTTT. Its translation: CASSLRQGRRTLFSPLHF.

This clone was detected once. This rearrangement joins TRBV11-2 to TRBJ2-1; 11 bases are shared with TRBD1. This CDR3 spans 16 amino acids. Germline loops: CDR1 SGHAT, CDR2 FQNNGV. With V trimmed by 4 bases and J by 4 bases, 6 bases remained unmatched. The CDR3 loop reads CASSSPGTGGYNEQFF. The CDR3 bases are TGTGCCAGCAGCTCCCCCGGGACAGGGGGTTACAATGAGCAGTTCTTC. Filled out from reference TRBV11-2 and TRBJ2-1, the complete variable domain reads EAGVAQSPRYKIIEKRQSVAFWCNPISGHATLYWYQQILGQGPKLLIQFQNNGVVDDSQLPKDRFSAERLKGVDSTLKIQPAKLEDSAVYLCASSSPGTGGYNEQFFGPGTRLTVL.

The gene calls are TRBV7-2 and TRBJ1-2; 8 bases align to TRBD1. CDR3 length: 14 amino acids. Germline values: CDR1 SGHTA, CDR2 FQGNSA. With V trimmed by 6 bases and J by 4 bases, 7 bases remained unmatched. The CDR3 DNA is TGTGCCAGCAGATCAGGGGGCCCTCTCTATGGCTACACCTTC. Its translation is CASRSGGPLYGYTF. Filled out from reference TRBV7-2 and TRBJ1-2, the complete variable domain reads GAGVSQSPSNKVTEKGKDVELRCDPISGHTALYWYRQSLGQGLEFLIYFQGNSAPDKSGLPSDRFSAERTGGSVSTLTIQRTQQEDSAVYLCASRSGGPLYGYTFGSGTRLTVV.

The rearrangement links TRBV20-1 to TRBJ1-2; the D is unclear. The CDR3 totals 11 residues. The germline V and J ends were trimmed by 6 bases and 8 bases, with 13 bases remaining between them. CDR1 is DFQATT, CDR2 SNEGSKA, per germline (reference sequence). This CDR3 is CSAPSAFGYTF. The DNA of the CDR3 is TGCAGTGCCCCCTCGGCGTTCGGCTACACCTTC.

The sample holds a few counts of this clone. The chain combines TRBV27 with TRBJ2-7; 10 bases fit TRBD1. V shed 5 bases, J shed 6 bases, and the junction held 10 bases outside the gene matches. The CDR3 has 15 amino acids. In germline, CDR1 is MNHEY, CDR2 SMNVEV (reference sequence). The CDR3 reads CASSRRTGGFSEQYF. Here the CDR3 DNA reads TGTGCCAGCAGTAGACGGACAGGGGGTTTCTCCGAGCAGTACTTC.

The V and J genes are TRBV5-6 and TRBJ2-5; D is unresolved. The V end lost 2 bases, the J end lost 2 bases, and 10 bases lay between the germline ends. This CDR3 is built from 14 residues. Germline CDR1 SGHDT, CDR2 YYEEEE. In DNA form, the CDR3 reads TGTGCCAGCAGCTTTTTATCAGCACAAGAGACCCAGTACTTC. Translating gives CASSFLSAQETQYF.

In this sample, this clone turned up once. The chain recombines TRBV28 with TRBJ1-4, with a weak D call TRBD1 (6 bases). Germline V gene sequence: CDR1 MDHEN, CDR2 SYDVKM. Trimming left V 2 bases short and J 6 bases short, with 13 bases between. The CDR3 sequence is 15 residues long. DNA for the CDR3: TGTGCCAGCAGTTTAGTTGGGACAAAAGATGAAAAACTGTTTTTT. It translates to CASSLVGTKDEKLFF. The full variable domain, completed using reference TRBV28 and TRBJ1-4, is DVKVTQSSRYLVKRTGEKVFLECVQDMDHENMFWYRQDPGLGLRLIYFSYDVKMKEKGDIPEGYSVSREKKERFSLILESASTNQTSMYLCASSLVGTKDEKLFFGSGTQLSVL.

This sequence joins TRBV5-6 and TRBJ2-2; D may be TRBD2 (6 bases). Germline-derived CDR1 and CDR2 are SGHDT and YYEEEE. The CDR3 is made up of 19 amino acids. V was cut by 4 bases and J by 1 base, with 23 bases left in between. CDR3 loop: CASSHPHVWGEVNTGELFF. The CDR3 nucleotides are TGTGCCAGCAGCCACCCCCACGTTTGGGGGGAGGTGAACACCGGGGAGCTGTTTTTT.

This clone was counted between two and nine times. This chain links TRBV5-1 with TRBJ1-1, with a tentative D call TRBD1 (6 bases). Germline CDR1 SGHRS, CDR2 YFSETQ. Deletions cut 2 bases from V and 1 base from J, with 9 bases between. The CDR3 length is 14 residues. CDR3 sequence (DNA): TGCGCCAGCAGCTTACAGGGTGGGAACACTGAAGCTTTCTTT. It yields the protein CASSLQGGNTEAFF.

The chain couples TRBV5-1 to TRBJ1-3; tentative D call: TRBD1 (5 bases). The germline gives CDR1 SGHRS, CDR2 YFSETQ. The V end lost 4 bases, the J end lost 0 bases, and 11 bases lay between the germline ends. The length of the CDR3 is 15 residues. The CDR3 sequence is CASSKDNFSGNTIYF. CDR3 DNA: TGCGCCAGCAGCAAGGACAATTTCTCTGGAAACACCATATATTTT.

CDR3: CASSDGQGRNTIYF. In DNA, the CDR3 is TGTGCCAGCAGTGACGGACAGGGAAGAAACACCATATATTTT. The chain employs TRBV6-1 and TRBJ1-3; 8 bases map to TRBD1. The germline CDR1 and CDR2 sequences are MNHNS and SASEGT. After removal of 3 bases from V and 5 bases from J, the junction contained 3 bases not matched to a gene. The CDR3 is 14 amino acids.

The genes are TRBV23-1 and TRBJ1-2, with 8 bases matching TRBD1. TRBV23-1 is labeled an ORF, and its function is uncertain. The CDR3 has 16 residues. With 3 bases clipped from V and 3 bases from J, the junction kept 9 bases outside the gene matches. Written as DNA, the CDR3 is TGCGCCAGCAGTCACGAAGGACAGGGTCGAGACTATGGCTACACCTTC. Its protein is CASSHEGQGRDYGYTF.

This clone was observed a few times. The rearrangement uses TRBV7-9 and TRBJ1-3; D is unclear. V lost 5 bases to trimming and J lost 1 base, with 3 bases between them. The CDR3 runs 12 residues. Germline CDR1 reads SEHNR; CDR2 reads FQNEAQ (reference sequence). CDR3 residues: CASSPSGNTIYF. CDR3 nucleotide sequence: TGTGCCAGCAGCCCGTCTGGAAACACCATATATTTT.

The chain uses TRBV28 and TRBJ2-2, with unresolved D. V lost 3 bases and J 6 bases, leaving 5 bases between the germline ends. CDR3 length: 12 amino acids. Germline V CDR1 and CDR2: MDHEN, SYDVKM. CDR3 nucleotide sequence: TGTGCCAGCAGTTTCTTGGCCGGGGAGCTGTTTTTT. This sequence encodes CASSFLAGELFF.